This T cell receptor (beta chain) was identified during a study of cytomegalovirus exposure and HLA in healthy donors. Only a few counts were recorded for this clone. Its cognate antigen is unknown. There are 15 residues in the CDR3. The J segment lost 5 bases and the V segment lost 4 bases, leaving 4 bases of the junction unmatched. Per the germline V gene, CDR1 is SNHLY and CDR2 is FYNNEI. Study results and caveats: Most observed TCR sequences were rare, whereas some public TCRs were detected in many donors.

PCR involved 60 Vbeta and 13 Jbeta primers. Here immunoSEQ multiplex PCR was the method, and the copy in TCRdb shows in-frame clones only, minus some. This repertoire shows 150,000 or so clones, roughly 84% found once; its top ten account for about 6%. The rearrangement uses TRBV2 and TRBJ2-2; TRBD1 matches 10 bases. The material sequenced was PBMCs. This receptor was obtained from a man in his fifties in good health and CMV-seropositive. The CDR3 sequence: CASSGGQGRTGELFF. The CDR3 nucleotides are TGTGCCAGCAGTGGGGGACAGGGGAGAACCGGGGAGCTGTTTTTT.